Presented here are 30 T cell receptor beta chains from one specimen sequenced in a study of CD8+ T cells in alopecia areata. RNA extraction and reverse transcription yielded cDNA as sequencing template. Clones were read by immunoSEQ multiplex PCR, and TCRdb kept only the in-frame ones, dropping some. The sample holds roughly 200,000 clones, around 50% seen once. Material: CD8+ T cells sorted from blood. The source of these receptors is a human donor in good health.

This clone appeared once. The genes are TRBV2 and TRBJ2-3, with D possibly TRBD1 on 5 matching bases. The CDR3 sequence is 14 residues long. Germline assignment: CDR1 SNHLY and CDR2 FYNNEI. V lost 6 bases and J lost 1, with 11 bases in between. The chain's CDR3 is CASRDQGGTDTQYF. The CDR3 nucleotides are TGTGCCAGCAGGGATCAAGGGGGCACAGATACGCAGTATTTT. Full variable domain (outside the CDR3, taken from reference TRBV2 and TRBJ2-3): EPEVTQTPSHQVTQMGQEVILRCVPISNHLYFYWYRQILGQKVEFLVSFYNNEISEKSEIFDDQFSVERPDGSNFTLKIRSTKLEDSAMYFCASRDQGGTDTQYFGPGTRLTVL.

The chain employs TRBV9 and TRBJ2-6; D gene unclear. V dropped 3 bases and J dropped 0 bases, with 1 base sitting between them. Germline V gene lookup returns CDR1 SGDLS and CDR2 YYNGEE. This CDR3 has 13 residues. The CDR3 nucleotides read TGTGCCAGCAGCGCCTCTGGGGCCAACGTCCTGACTTTC. This translates into CASSASGANVLTF.

The CDR3 loop is CASSSHEQYF. The CDR3 DNA reads as TGTGCCAGCAGCAGCCACGAGCAGTACTTC. V is TRBV2 and J is TRBJ2-7; no reliable D call. CDR3 length: 10 amino acids. Trimming took off 6 bases at V and 5 bases at J, with 5 bases between the two ends. From germline, CDR1 is SNHLY and CDR2 FYNNEI.

This clone has more than one count but fewer than ten. The V gene is TRBV30, the J gene TRBJ2-5, with TRBD1 identical over 9 bases. V trimming: 0 bases; J trimming: 4 bases; junction bases outside the gene matches: 9. Per the germline V gene, CDR1 is GTSNPN and CDR2 is SVGIG (reference sequence). The CDR3 has 16 amino acids. This chain's CDR3 is CAWSVPRGTGLETQYF. In DNA, the CDR3 is TGTGCCTGGAGTGTACCGCGGGGGACAGGGCTAGAGACCCAGTACTTC.

The genes are TRBV4-1 and TRBJ1-1, with a tentative D call TRBD1 (5 bases). The CDR3 runs 15 residues. Trimming removed 1 base from V and 6 bases from J, with 15 bases in between. Germline-derived CDR1 and CDR2 are MGHRA and YSYEKL. Written as DNA, the CDR3 is TGCGCCAGCAGCCAAGCAGCAGGGTGGATTGCTGAAGCTTTCTTT. It encodes CASSQAAGWIAEAFF.

The chain couples TRBV13 to TRBJ1-2; the D is unclear. There are 16 residues in the CDR3. Trimming pared 0 bases from V and 0 bases from J, leaving 11 bases between. Germline V gene lookup returns CDR1 PRHDT and CDR2 FYEKMQ (reference sequence). Here the CDR3 reads CASSLGREISNYGYTF. Here the CDR3 DNA reads TGTGCCAGCAGCTTAGGGCGAGAGATCTCTAACTATGGCTACACCTTC. Complete variable domain (other parts from reference TRBV13 and TRBJ1-2): AAGVIQSPRHLIKEKRETATLKCYPIPRHDTVYWYQQGPGQDPQFLISFYEKMQSDKGSIPDRFSAQQFSDYHSELNMSSLELGDSALYFCASSLGREISNYGYTFGSGTRLTVV.

The J gene is TRBJ2-1, the V gene TRBV27; 8 nucleotides match TRBD1. CDR1 and CDR2 from the germline V gene are MNHEY and SMNVEV (reference sequence). The CDR3 totals 16 residues. The J segment lost 6 bases and the V segment lost 7 bases, leaving 14 bases of the junction unmatched. The CDR3 is CASTPQQGVDFNEQFF. DNA for the CDR3: TGTGCCAGCACCCCACAACAGGGGGTGGATTTCAATGAGCAGTTCTTC.

V and J are TRBV9 and TRBJ1-2, with D maybe TRBD1 (6 bases). Trimming took 3 bases from V and 2 from J, leaving 17 bases between them. CDR1 is SGDLS and CDR2 is YYNGEE in the germline V gene. This CDR3 has 16 amino acids. Written as DNA, the CDR3 is TGTGCCAGCAGCGCCCCTCAAACAGGGATCAACTATGGCTACACCTTC. The encoded protein is CASSAPQTGINYGYTF.

This clone was detected once. Written as DNA, the CDR3 is TGCGCCAGCAGTCCTCGGGCAGCTCAAGAGACCCAGTACTTC. Translated: CASSPRAAQETQYF. The chain is built from TRBV23-1 and TRBJ2-5; D remains unclear. TRBV23-1 is labeled an ORF, and its function is uncertain. The CDR3 runs 14 residues. Deletions cut 4 bases from V and 2 bases from J, with 11 bases between.

The chain links TRBV2 to TRBJ2-7; TRBD1 agrees at 10 bases. This CDR3 contains 14 residues. With 1 base clipped from V and 5 bases from J, the junction kept 2 bases outside the gene matches. Per germline, CDR1 SNHLY and CDR2 FYNNEI. The CDR3 nucleotides are TGTGCCAGCAGTGAAGAAGGACAGGGGGACGAGCAGTACTTC. Encoded protein: CASSEEGQGDEQYF.

This sequence joins TRBV29-1 and TRBJ1-2, with 10 bases lining up with TRBD1. This CDR3 has 13 residues. With V trimmed by 3 bases and J by 7 bases, 5 bases remained unmatched. From germline, CDR1 is SQVTM and CDR2 ANQGSEA. DNA of the CDR3: TGCAGCGTTGAGTCGACAGGGGGCGGTGGCTACACCTTC. Translated, it gives CSVESTGGGGYTF.

V and J are TRBV27 and TRBJ2-3; TRBD2 aligns across 8 bases. V lost 7 bases to trimming and J lost 2 bases; unmatched junction nucleotides: 8. Germline CDR1 MNHEY, CDR2 SMNVEV (reference sequence). This CDR3 is built from 15 residues. The CDR3 DNA follows: TGTGCCAGCACCCCTGCGGGGGGAACCACAGATACGCAGTATTTT. Protein sequence: CASTPAGGTTDTQYF.

As to this clone: Other DNA sequences in the sample encode the same CDR3. The chain employs TRBV25-1 and TRBJ1-1; D possibly corresponds to TRBD1 (5 bases). Trimming removed 6 bases at V and 1 base at J, with 9 bases between. Germline V CDR1 and CDR2: MGHDK, SYGVNS. The CDR3 is 13 residues long. The CDR3 reads CASREGRNTEAFF. The CDR3 DNA is TGTGCCAGCAGGGAGGGACGGAACACTGAAGCTTTCTTT.

The chain employs TRBV4-1 and TRBJ1-5; D is perhaps TRBD1 (6 bases). The CDR3 has 15 residues. Germline CDR1 reads MGHRA; CDR2 reads YSYEKL. V lost 4 bases and J lost 5, with 15 bases in between. This chain's CDR3 is CASSLGHKGDQPQHF. CDR3 bases: TGCGCCAGCAGCCTGGGACACAAAGGGGATCAGCCCCAGCATTTT.

This rearrangement joins TRBV7-9 to TRBJ1-5; the D is unclear. Germline CDR1 and CDR2: SEHNR and FQNEAQ (reference sequence). V was shortened by 0 bases and J by 2 bases, with 11 bases between the two germline ends. The CDR3 loop spans 16 amino acids. The CDR3 DNA follows: TGTGCCAGCAGCTTAGCATTGGGATGGGGCAATCAGCCCCAGCATTTT. The encoded protein is CASSLALGWGNQPQHF. Full variable domain (outside the CDR3, taken from reference TRBV7-9 and TRBJ1-5): DTGVSQNPRHKITKRGQNVTFRCDPISEHNRLYWYRQTLGQGPEFLTYFQNEAQLEKSRLLSDRFSAERPKGSFSTLEIQRTEQGDSAMYLCASSLALGWGNQPQHFGDGTRLSIL.

This sequence joins TRBV5-1 and TRBJ2-7; 10 bases are a match to TRBD1. CDR1 and CDR2 from the germline V gene are SGHRS and YFSETQ. Trimming at V came to 1 base and at J to 7 bases, leaving 8 bases not matched to a gene. The CDR3 is made up of 15 amino acids. In nucleotides, the CDR3 is TGCGCCAGCAGCTTGTGGATCGACAGGGGGCGAGAGCAGTACTTC. Amino acid sequence: CASSLWIDRGREQYF. Together with reference TRBV5-1 and TRBJ2-7, the CDR3 gives the full variable domain: KAGVTQTPRYLIKTRGQQVTLSCSPISGHRSVSWYQQTPGQGLQFLFEYFSETQRNKGNFPGRFSGRQFSNSRSEMNVSTLELGDSALYLCASSLWIDRGREQYFGPGTRLTVT.

The sample holds a few counts of this clone. V usage is TRBV25-1 and J usage is TRBJ1-1; D gene uncertain. Trimming pared 1 base from V and 1 base from J, leaving 10 bases between. Looked up from germline, CDR1 is MGHDK and CDR2 is SYGVNS. This CDR3 is built from 15 residues. In DNA, the CDR3 is TGTGCCAGCAGTGAATTTAGGGTTGGGAACACTGAAGCTTTCTTT. This sequence encodes CASSEFRVGNTEAFF.

This chain links TRBV29-1 with TRBJ2-7, with D unresolved. Trimming pared 4 bases from V and 0 bases from J, leaving 7 bases between. The CDR3 runs 12 residues. Germline loops: CDR1 SQVTM, CDR2 ANQGSEA. The CDR3 sequence is CSVADNSYEQYF. In DNA form, the CDR3 reads TGCAGCGTTGCTGATAACTCCTACGAGCAGTACTTC.

Only a few counts were recorded for this clone. The chain combines TRBV5-6 with TRBJ2-5, with 7 positions matching TRBD2. The CDR3 length is 14 residues. Germline V gene data show CDR1 as SGHDT and CDR2 as YYEEEE. Unmatched junction bases numbered 1, after V lost 2 bases and J lost 0 bases. The CDR3 region is CASSFGGYQETQYF. The CDR3 DNA reads TGTGCCAGCAGCTTCGGGGGGTACCAAGAGACCCAGTACTTC.

The table lists this clone with a few counts. This chain connects TRBV13 to TRBJ1-1, with D possibly being TRBD1 (6 bases). The CDR3 contains 16 residues. V was pared by 5 bases and J by 0 bases, with 16 bases between. CDR1 PRHDT and CDR2 FYEKMQ come from the germline V gene (reference sequence). The CDR3 region is CASSAPWDTLNTEAFF. The CDR3 nucleotides read TGTGCCAGCAGCGCACCATGGGACACCTTGAACACTGAAGCTTTCTTT.

V and J are TRBV15 and TRBJ2-1; 7 bases are a match to TRBD1. The germline CDR1 and CDR2 sequences are LNHNV and YYDKDF (reference sequence). V lost 5 bases to trimming and J lost 4 bases; unmatched junction nucleotides: 2. This CDR3 has 13 residues. The CDR3 region has the DNA TGTGCCACCAGCGGGACAGCATACAATGAGCAGTTCTTC. Its protein product is CATSGTAYNEQFF.

The chain has TRBV5-6 and TRBJ2-7; 11 positions match TRBD2. Germline V gene sequence: CDR1 SGHDT, CDR2 YYEEEE. The V and J ends lost 4 bases and 3 bases, in that order; junction bases with no gene match: 6. The CDR3 is 15 residues long. CDR3 DNA sequence: TGTGCCAGCAGCCTCCAGACTAGCGGGGACTACGAGCAGTACTTC. It codes for CASSLQTSGDYEQYF. The variable domain in full, with the rest retrieved from reference TRBV5-6 and TRBJ2-7, is DAGVTQSPTHLIKTRGQQVTLRCSPKSGHDTVSWYQQALGQGPQFIFQYYEEEERQRGNFPDRFSGHQFPNYSSELNVNALLLGDSALYLCASSLQTSGDYEQYFGPGTRLTVT.

Concerning this clone itself: Other DNA sequences in this sample translate to the same CDR3. This chain connects TRBV10-2 to TRBJ2-7; D gene unclear. The CDR3 is 11 residues long. With 2 bases removed from V and 4 bases from J, the gap between germline ends came to 3 bases. Germline V gene lookup returns CDR1 WSHSY and CDR2 SAAADI. DNA for the CDR3: TGCGCCAGCAGTGAGGGGTACGAGCAGTACTTC. It encodes CASSEGYEQYF.

This clone was detected a few times. The V gene is TRBV4-1, the J gene TRBJ1-6; D is perhaps TRBD1 (5 bases). The CDR3 has 15 residues. The ends were cut back, 1 base at V and 10 bases at J, with 14 bases in the middle. Germline V gives CDR1 MGHRA, CDR2 YSYEKL. The CDR3 region is CASSQVVAGSSPLHF. CDR3 DNA sequence: TGCGCCAGCAGCCAAGTGGTGGCAGGGAGCTCACCCCTCCACTTT.

The chain employs TRBV7-9 and TRBJ1-2; D is undetermined. The germline V gene has CDR1 SEHNR and CDR2 FQNEAQ (reference sequence). The CDR3 runs 12 residues. V was trimmed by 0 bases and J by 12 bases, leaving 11 bases between them. In nucleotides, the CDR3 is TGTGCCAGCAGCTTAGCTGGTTCCGCTCACACCTTC. Amino acids: CASSLAGSAHTF.

This clone was recorded a few times. The CDR3 DNA sequence: TGCGCCAGCAGCTTGGACTACAGTTACGAGCAGTACTTC. Translating gives CASSLDYSYEQYF. The gene calls are TRBV5-1 and TRBJ2-7, with D unclear. Germline CDR1 is SGHRS and CDR2 is YFSETQ. The ends were cut back, 0 bases at V and 4 bases at J, with 8 bases in the middle. The CDR3 runs 13 residues.

The rearrangement joins TRBV25-1 to TRBJ1-1; D not resolved. The V end lost 0 bases, the J end lost 3 bases, and 11 bases lay between the germline ends. CDR1 and CDR2 (germline): MGHDK, SYGVNS. CDR3 length: 15 residues. CDR3 sequence (DNA): TGTGCCAGCAGTGAATACACCAGACCCGACACTGAAGCTTTCTTT. It codes for CASSEYTRPDTEAFF. Filled out from reference TRBV25-1 and TRBJ1-1, the complete variable domain reads EADIYQTPRYLVIGTGKKITLECSQTMGHDKMYWYQQDPGMELHLIHYSYGVNSTEKGDLSSESTVSRIRTEHFPLTLESARPSHTSQYLCASSEYTRPDTEAFFGQGTRLTVV.

This clone was counted once. J is TRBJ1-5 and V is TRBV25-1, with 8 bases matching TRBD1. The ends lost 4 bases at V and 7 bases at J; junction bases unmatched: 3. The germline V gene has CDR1 MGHDK and CDR2 SYGVNS. The CDR3 consists of 13 residues. The CDR3 DNA reads as TGTGCCAGCAGTGCCGACAGGGGCCAGCCCCAGCATTTT. Residues: CASSADRGQPQHF.

The V and J genes are TRBV7-9 and TRBJ1-1; possible D gene TRBD1, 5 bases. V lost 1 base, J lost 4 bases, and 10 bases lay in between. The germline gives CDR1 SEHNR, CDR2 FQNEAQ (reference sequence). The CDR3 spans 14 residues. The CDR3 region is CASSLEPGSTEAFF. CDR3 DNA sequence: TGTGCCAGCAGCTTAGAGCCAGGGAGCACTGAAGCTTTCTTT. Drawing the rest from reference TRBV7-9 and TRBJ1-1, the complete variable domain is DTGVSQNPRHKITKRGQNVTFRCDPISEHNRLYWYRQTLGQGPEFLTYFQNEAQLEKSRLLSDRFSAERPKGSFSTLEIQRTEQGDSAMYLCASSLEPGSTEAFFGQGTRLTVV.

This clone was observed a few times. The chain recombines TRBV5-4 with TRBJ2-1; D ambiguous. CDR3 size: 12 residues. V was pared by 3 bases and J by 6 bases, with 7 bases between. Germline loops: CDR1 SGHNT, CDR2 YYREEE (reference sequence). The CDR3 region is CASSSDVNEQFF. The CDR3 nucleotides are TGTGCCAGCAGCTCGGACGTCAATGAGCAGTTCTTC.